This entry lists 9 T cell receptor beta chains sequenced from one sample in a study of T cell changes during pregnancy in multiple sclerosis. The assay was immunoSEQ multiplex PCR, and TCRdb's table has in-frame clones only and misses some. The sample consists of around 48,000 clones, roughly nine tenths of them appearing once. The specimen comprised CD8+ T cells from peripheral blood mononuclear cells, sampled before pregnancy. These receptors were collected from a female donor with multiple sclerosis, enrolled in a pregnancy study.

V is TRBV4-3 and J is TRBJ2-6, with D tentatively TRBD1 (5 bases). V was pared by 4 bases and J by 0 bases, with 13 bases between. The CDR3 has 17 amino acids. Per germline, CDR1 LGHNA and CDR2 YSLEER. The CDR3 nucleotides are TGCGCCAGCAGCCTTGAGACAGTAAACTCTGGGGCCAACGTCCTGACTTTC. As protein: CASSLETVNSGANVLTF.

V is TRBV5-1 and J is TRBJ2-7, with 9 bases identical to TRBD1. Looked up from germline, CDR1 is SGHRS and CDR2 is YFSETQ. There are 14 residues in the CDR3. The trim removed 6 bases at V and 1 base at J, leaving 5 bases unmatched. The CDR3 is CASTPGTGSYEQYF. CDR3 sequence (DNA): TGCGCCAGCACCCCCGGGACAGGGTCCTACGAGCAGTACTTC. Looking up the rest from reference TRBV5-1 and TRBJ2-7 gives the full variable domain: KAGVTQTPRYLIKTRGQQVTLSCSPISGHRSVSWYQQTPGQGLQFLFEYFSETQRNKGNFPGRFSGRQFSNSRSEMNVSTLELGDSALYLCASTPGTGSYEQYFGPGTRLTVT.

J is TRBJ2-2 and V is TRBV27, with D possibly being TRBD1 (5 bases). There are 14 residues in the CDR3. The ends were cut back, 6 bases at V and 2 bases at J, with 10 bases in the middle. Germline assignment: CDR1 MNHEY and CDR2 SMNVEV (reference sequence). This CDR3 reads CASSIRGNTGELFF. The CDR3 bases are TGTGCCAGCAGCATAAGGGGAAACACCGGGGAGCTGTTTTTT.

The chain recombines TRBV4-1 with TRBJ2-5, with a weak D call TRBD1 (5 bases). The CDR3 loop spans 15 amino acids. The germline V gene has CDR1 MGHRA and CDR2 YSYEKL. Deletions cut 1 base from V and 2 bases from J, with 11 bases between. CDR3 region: CASSQVGQEQETQYF. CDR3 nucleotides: TGCGCCAGCAGCCAAGTGGGGCAGGAGCAAGAGACCCAGTACTTC.

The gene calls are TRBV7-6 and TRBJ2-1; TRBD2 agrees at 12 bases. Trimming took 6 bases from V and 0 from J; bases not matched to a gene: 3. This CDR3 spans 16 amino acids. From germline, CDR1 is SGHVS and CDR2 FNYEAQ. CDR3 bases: TGTGCCAGCAGATCTAGCGGGGGGGCCTCCTACAATGAGCAGTTCTTC. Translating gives CASRSSGGASYNEQFF.

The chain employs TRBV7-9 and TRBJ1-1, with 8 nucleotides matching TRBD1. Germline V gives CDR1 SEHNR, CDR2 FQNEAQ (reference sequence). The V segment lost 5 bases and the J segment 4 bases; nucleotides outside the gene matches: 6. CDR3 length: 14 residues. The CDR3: CASSQLDRGTEAFF. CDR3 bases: TGTGCCAGCAGCCAACTAGACAGGGGCACTGAAGCTTTCTTT.

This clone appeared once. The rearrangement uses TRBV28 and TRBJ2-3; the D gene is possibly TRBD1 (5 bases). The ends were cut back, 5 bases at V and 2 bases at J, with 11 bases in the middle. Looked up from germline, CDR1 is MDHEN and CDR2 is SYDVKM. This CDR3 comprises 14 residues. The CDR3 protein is CASSIGQATDTQYF. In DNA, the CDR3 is TGTGCCAGCAGTATTGGACAAGCCACAGATACGCAGTATTTT.

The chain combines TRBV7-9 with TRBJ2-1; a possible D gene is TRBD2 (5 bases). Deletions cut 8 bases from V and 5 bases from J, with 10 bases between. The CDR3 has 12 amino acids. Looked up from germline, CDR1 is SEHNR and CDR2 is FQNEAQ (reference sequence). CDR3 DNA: TGTGCCAGCCCCGGGGAGAACAATGAGCAGTTCTTC. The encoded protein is CASPGENNEQFF.

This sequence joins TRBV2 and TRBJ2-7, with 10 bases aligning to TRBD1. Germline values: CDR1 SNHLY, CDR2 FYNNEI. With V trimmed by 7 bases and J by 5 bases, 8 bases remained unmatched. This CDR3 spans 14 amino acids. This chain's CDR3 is CASTRTGGGDEQYF. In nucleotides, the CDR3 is TGTGCCAGCACCCGGACAGGGGGTGGTGACGAGCAGTACTTC.